Below are 24 T cell receptor beta chains sequenced from a single sample in a study of siplizumab effects on memory and regulatory T cells. TCRdb's copy holds only in-frame clones and misses some; the assay was immunoSEQ multiplex PCR. Of approximately 68,000 clones in the sample, under 95% were seen once. Sequenced material: CD8+ T cells sorted from blood. These receptors all stem from a human donor in good health.

J is TRBJ1-2 and V is TRBV5-1, with 8 nucleotides matching TRBD1. Germline CDR1 and CDR2: SGHRS and YFSETQ. V lost 4 bases to trimming and J lost 3 bases; unmatched junction nucleotides: 8. The CDR3 loop spans 15 amino acids. CDR3 DNA: TGCGCCAGCAGCCTCGGACAGGGACTTGACTATGGCTACACCTTC. Protein: CASSLGQGLDYGYTF.

This chain links TRBV2 with TRBJ1-2, with D maybe TRBD1 (6 bases). CDR3 length: 15 residues. The ends were cut back, 3 bases at V and 0 bases at J, with 11 bases in the middle. Germline CDR1 SNHLY, CDR2 FYNNEI. CDR3 region: CASSDSAGANYGYTF. DNA for the CDR3: TGTGCCAGCAGTGATTCGGCAGGGGCTAACTATGGCTACACCTTC.

V is TRBV7-9 and J is TRBJ1-2, with D hard to call. The CDR3 totals 10 residues. V lost 11 bases and J 4 bases, leaving 8 bases between the germline ends. Per the germline V gene, CDR1 is SEHNR and CDR2 is FQNEAQ (reference sequence). CDR3 region: CAVNGYGYTF. CDR3 nucleotide sequence: TGTGCCGTAAACGGCTATGGCTACACCTTC.

This chain links TRBV7-9 with TRBJ2-5, with D perhaps TRBD2 (5 bases). Germline CDR1 is SEHNR and CDR2 is FQNEAQ (reference sequence). The CDR3 runs 15 residues. With 5 bases removed from V and 0 bases from J, the gap between germline ends came to 13 bases. The CDR3 here is CASSDLGSDQETQYF. The DNA for the CDR3 is TGTGCCAGCAGCGACCTTGGGAGCGACCAAGAGACCCAGTACTTC.

V and J are TRBV6-5 and TRBJ2-1; D is uncertain. Trimming took 0 bases from V and 5 from J, leaving 5 bases between them. This CDR3 region has 13 residues. From germline, CDR1 is MNHEY and CDR2 SVGAGI. This CDR3 is CASSYSRHNEQFF. CDR3 nucleotide sequence: TGTGCCAGCAGTTACTCGAGGCACAATGAGCAGTTCTTC.

The rearrangement uses TRBV7-8 and TRBJ2-5, with 11 bases that match TRBD2. This CDR3 contains 15 residues. J was trimmed by 9 bases and V by 3 bases; bases with no gene match: 9. Germline V lookup: CDR1 SGHVS, CDR2 FQNEAQ. CDR3 in amino acids: CASSFPSGRTLAQYF. CDR3 sequence (DNA): TGTGCCAGCAGCTTTCCTAGCGGGAGGACACTGGCCCAGTACTTC.

The chain employs TRBV29-1 and TRBJ2-7; the D gene is possibly TRBD1 (5 bases). CDR1 is SQVTM and CDR2 is ANQGSEA in the germline V gene. The CDR3 has 13 amino acids. Trimming took off 3 bases at V and 4 bases at J, with 13 bases between the two ends. The CDR3 loop is CSVESDNRYEQYF. CDR3 nucleotides: TGCAGCGTTGAGTCGGACAACCGGTACGAGCAGTACTTC.

The chain uses TRBV27 and TRBJ1-6, with no clear D. The germline gives CDR1 MNHEY, CDR2 SMNVEV (reference sequence). V lost 5 bases and J lost 4, with 9 bases in between. The CDR3 is 14 residues long. The CDR3: CASSMIPYNSPLHF. The CDR3, as DNA: TGTGCCAGCAGTATGATCCCATATAATTCACCCCTCCACTTT.

The V call is TRBV27, the J call TRBJ2-7; weak D call: TRBD2 (7 bases). Deletions cut 3 bases from V and 2 bases from J, with 11 bases between. The CDR3 runs to 14 residues. Per the germline V gene, CDR1 is MNHEY and CDR2 is SMNVEV (reference sequence). The DNA of the CDR3 is TGTGCCAGCAGTTTCTGGCGGGGGCCCTACGAGCAGTACTTC. Its translation is CASSFWRGPYEQYF.

The chain couples TRBV7-9 to TRBJ2-1; D not resolved. This CDR3 has 16 amino acids. Trimming stripped 2 bases from V and 0 bases from J, with 11 bases between. The germline V gene has CDR1 SEHNR and CDR2 FQNEAQ (reference sequence). CDR3 in DNA: TGTGCCAGCAGCTTACCGGACGGGCGCTCCTACAATGAGCAGTTCTTC. It encodes CASSLPDGRSYNEQFF.

The rearrangement joins TRBV7-3 to TRBJ2-3; the D gene is possibly TRBD2 (6 bases). CDR3 length equals 19 residues. From germline, CDR1 is SGHTA and CDR2 FQGTGA. Trimming pared 4 bases from V and 2 bases from J, leaving 25 bases between. The DNA for the CDR3 is TGTGCCAGCAGCTCCCAGGCCGGTTATTGGGAGGAGGTCACAGATACGCAGTATTTT. It translates to CASSSQAGYWEEVTDTQYF.

J is TRBJ1-1 and V is TRBV6-5; unclear D gene. The ends were cut back, 8 bases at V and 1 base at J, with 11 bases in the middle. The CDR3 contains 13 residues. Germline-derived CDR1 and CDR2 are MNHEY and SVGAGI. CDR3 in DNA: TGTGCCAGCGTTATACAGACGAACACTGAAGCTTTCTTT. Protein: CASVIQTNTEAFF.

The chain carries TRBV10-3 and TRBJ1-5; TRBD1 agrees at 7 bases. The V and J ends lost 2 bases and 5 bases, in that order; junction bases with no gene match: 3. Germline CDR1 and CDR2: ENHRY and SYGVKD. The CDR3 runs to 14 residues. CDR3 coding DNA: TGTGCCATCAGTGAGGACAGGGAGTATCAGCCCCAGCATTTT. Translation: CAISEDREYQPQHF.

The table lists this clone with a few counts. The chain links TRBV25-1 to TRBJ2-2; 9 bases fit TRBD1. The CDR3 spans 15 residues. Germline CDR1 reads MGHDK; CDR2 reads SYGVNS. Germline trimming cut 2 bases from V and 3 bases from J; bases unmatched to any gene: 1. DNA for the CDR3: TGTGCCAGCAGTGAAGGGGACAGGGACACCGGGGAGCTGTTTTTT. It specifies CASSEGDRDTGELFF.

This rearrangement joins TRBV7-6 to TRBJ2-1, with 14 bases lining up with TRBD2. Germline-derived CDR1 and CDR2 are SGHVS and FNYEAQ. J gave up 0 bases and V 5 bases, and 9 bases lay outside the gene matches. The CDR3 contains 19 residues. The CDR3 loop is CASSRPRGTSGSSYNEQFF. In DNA, the CDR3 is TGTGCCAGCAGCAGACCAAGGGGGACTAGCGGGAGCTCCTACAATGAGCAGTTCTTC.

The J gene is TRBJ1-1, the V gene TRBV20-1; unclear D gene. V shed 0 bases and J shed 11 bases, with 7 bases lying between them. The CDR3 is 10 amino acids. CDR1 DFQATT and CDR2 SNEGSKA come from the germline V gene (reference sequence). The chain's CDR3 is CSAREEVAFF. The CDR3 region has the DNA TGCAGTGCTAGAGAAGAGGTGGCTTTCTTT.

The genes are TRBV11-2 and TRBJ2-7; a weak D match, TRBD1 (6 bases). This CDR3 is 16 amino acids long. V lost 0 bases and J 3 bases, leaving 15 bases between the germline ends. CDR1 and CDR2 from the germline V gene are SGHAT and FQNNGV. DNA for the CDR3: TGTGCCAGCAGCTTAGAGTTCCAGGGGTCGTACTACGAGCAGTACTTC. It yields the protein CASSLEFQGSYYEQYF.

This clone was picked up one time. V is TRBV27 and J is TRBJ1-1, with a weak D call TRBD1 (5 bases). This CDR3 has 13 residues. Germline values: CDR1 MNHEY, CDR2 SMNVEV (reference sequence). Trimming removed 5 bases from V and 4 bases from J, with 11 bases in between. The CDR3 DNA follows: TGTGCCAGCAGTACGACAGCGACCACTGAAGCTTTCTTT. It codes for CASSTTATTEAFF.

Note on this clone: Other nucleotide sequences from this sample produce the same CDR3. V is TRBV7-9 and J is TRBJ1-5; D possibly corresponds to TRBD1 (6 bases). This CDR3 contains 13 residues. Germline V gene sequence: CDR1 SEHNR, CDR2 FQNEAQ (reference sequence). The ends were cut back, 1 base at V and 7 bases at J, with 8 bases in the middle. The CDR3 DNA sequence: TGTGCCAGCAGCTTAGGCGGGGGCCAGCCCCAGCATTTT. This encodes CASSLGGGQPQHF.

This clone was observed once. This chain connects TRBV27 to TRBJ2-1; no definite D call. This CDR3 comprises 13 residues. Trimming removed 2 bases at V and 9 bases at J, with 11 bases between. CDR1 is MNHEY, CDR2 SMNVEV, per germline (reference sequence). In DNA, the CDR3 is TGTGCCAGCAGTTTACAACATCCCGGTGAGCAGTTCTTC. Residues: CASSLQHPGEQFF.

The chain combines TRBV27 with TRBJ2-1, with a weak D call TRBD1 (6 bases). The germline V gene encodes CDR1 MNHEY and CDR2 SMNVEV (reference sequence). CDR3 size: 12 residues. The V end lost 6 bases, the J end lost 7 bases, and 10 bases lay between the germline ends. The DNA for the CDR3 is TGTGCCAGCAGCACCACAGGGAATGAGCAGTTCTTC. Its protein product is CASSTTGNEQFF.

V gene TRBV5-6 combines with J gene TRBJ1-1; D gene uncertain. The CDR3 sequence is 13 residues long. The V end was cut by 4 bases, the J end by 4 bases, with 11 bases between. Looked up from germline, CDR1 is SGHDT and CDR2 is YYEEEE. CDR3 loop: CASSQRSLTEAFF. DNA of the CDR3: TGTGCCAGCAGCCAACGCTCCCTCACTGAAGCTTTCTTT. Full variable domain (rest looked up from reference TRBV5-6 and TRBJ1-1): DAGVTQSPTHLIKTRGQQVTLRCSPKSGHDTVSWYQQALGQGPQFIFQYYEEEERQRGNFPDRFSGHQFPNYSSELNVNALLLGDSALYLCASSQRSLTEAFFGQGTRLTVV.

The gene calls are TRBV12-5 and TRBJ2-7, with D unresolved. The germline V gene has CDR1 LGHNT and CDR2 FRNRAP. The CDR3 contains 11 residues. Trimming left V 5 bases short and J 5 bases short, with 7 bases between. CDR3 residues: CASGPWNEQYF. CDR3 DNA sequence: TGTGCTAGTGGTCCTTGGAACGAGCAGTACTTC.

Only one count was recorded for this clone. Other DNA sequences in the same sample also yield this CDR3. V gene TRBV6-5 combines with J gene TRBJ2-1, with D unclear. The length of the CDR3 is 13 residues. Germline CDR1 reads MNHEY; CDR2 reads SVGAGI. Trimming stripped 2 bases from V and 1 base from J, with 3 bases between. CDR3 loop: CASSYTSYNEQFF. DNA for the CDR3: TGTGCCAGCAGTTACACATCCTACAATGAGCAGTTCTTC.